The 27 T cell receptor beta chains in this list originate from one sample, sequenced in a study of early T cells in non-severe SARS-CoV-2 infection (dated by TCRdb to about 2021). Library preparation used 5' RACE. TCRdb shows the sequencer as NextSeq 500. TCRdb trimmed the raw reads at Q25, called clones with MiXCR and kept productive beta chains. One record per CDR3 amino acid sequence lists the most common genes and DNA. In this sample the table shows tens of thousands of distinct CDR3 sequences, less than 15% of which occur a single time. Roughly 8% of the sample is held by the ten biggest clonotypes. Sequenced: whole blood. The receptors were gathered from an adult who was a healthcare worker with PCR-confirmed SARS-CoV-2 infection or an uninfected control (not recorded which).

The chain couples TRBV6-2 or TRBV6-3 to TRBJ2-2; D unclear. This CDR3 is built from 13 residues. CDR1 and CDR2 (germline): MNHEY, SVGEGT. Deletions cut 10 bases from V and 0 bases from J, with 9 bases between. CDR3 DNA sequence: TGTGCCATCCAAGGACCGAACACCGGGGAGCTGTTTTTT. This gives the protein CAIQGPNTGELFF.

The rearrangement uses TRBV14 and TRBJ2-7; 10 nucleotides match TRBD2. The V gene end was trimmed by 4 bases and the J gene end by 2 bases; junction bases not matched to a gene: 5. This CDR3 has 15 amino acids. The germline gives CDR1 SGHDN, CDR2 FVKESK. This CDR3 reads CASSPLLAGTYEQYF. The CDR3 DNA sequence: TGTGCCAGCAGCCCGTTACTAGCGGGGACCTACGAGCAGTACTTC.

This clonotype was observed at least ten times. This chain uses TRBV27 with TRBJ1-2; TRBD1 agrees at 7 bases. Germline assignment: CDR1 MNHEY and CDR2 SMNVEV (reference sequence). The CDR3 extends over 17 amino acids. Losses at the gene ends were 1 base for V and 1 base for J; bases not matched to a gene: 9. The CDR3 DNA is TGTGCCAGCAGTTTATACTCCGACAGGGTCAATAACTATGGCTACACCTTC. This encodes CASSLYSDRVNNYGYTF.

This clonotype was recorded at least ten times. The V gene is TRBV10-3, the J gene TRBJ2-7; D is perhaps TRBD2 (6 bases). The V and J ends lost 7 bases and 8 bases respectively, with 21 bases between them. Germline V gene lookup returns CDR1 ENHRY and CDR2 SYGVKD. The CDR3 is 14 amino acids. CDR3 bases: TGTGCCATCACCACGGGGGACGGGGGTGGAAAGCAGTACTTC. Translating gives CAITTGDGGGKQYF.

This clonotype was observed a handful of times. The chain recombines TRBV15 with TRBJ2-7; no clear D. Germline CDR1 LNHNV, CDR2 YYDKDF (reference sequence). The ends were cut back, 3 bases at V and 5 bases at J, with 11 bases in the middle. The CDR3 is 13 amino acids. The CDR3 region has the DNA TGTGCCACCAGCAGCGCGACTCGGGACGAGCAGTACTTC. Amino acids: CATSSATRDEQYF.

The V call is TRBV7-2, the J call TRBJ2-5, with TRBD1 as a possible D gene (5 bases). This CDR3 has 13 residues. V dropped 7 bases and J dropped 1 base, with 10 bases sitting between them. Per the germline V gene, CDR1 is SGHTA and CDR2 is FQGNSA. CDR3: CASKPGAQETQYF. The CDR3 coding sequence is TGTGCCAGCAAGCCTGGGGCCCAAGAGACCCAGTACTTC.

This clonotype was observed a few times. The chain uses TRBV7-2 and TRBJ2-3, with 15 bases lining up with TRBD2. The J segment lost 11 bases and the V segment lost 1 base, leaving 1 base of the junction unmatched. Germline lookup yields CDR1 SGHTA and CDR2 FQGNSA. There are 14 residues in the CDR3. The CDR3 nucleotides read TGTGCCAGCAGCTTAGGGACTAGCGGGAGGGTGCAGTATTTT. Protein: CASSLGTSGRVQYF.

V gene TRBV28 combines with J gene TRBJ2-1, with 7 bases matching TRBD2. This CDR3 region has 15 residues. Trimming cost V 7 bases and J 7 bases; bases outside gene matches: 13. CDR1 is MDHEN and CDR2 is SYDVKM in the germline V gene. CDR3 nucleotides: TGTGCCAGCACTAAAAACCAGCGGGGAGGGAATGAGCAGTTCTTC. Protein product: CASTKNQRGGNEQFF.

This chain links TRBV5-1 with TRBJ2-3, with D maybe TRBD1 (5 bases). Per germline, CDR1 SGHRS and CDR2 YFSETQ. V lost 1 base to trimming and J lost 4 bases, with 13 bases between them. This CDR3 is built from 15 residues. In DNA form, the CDR3 reads TGCGCCAGCAGCTTGCGTCAGGGTAACTCAGATACGCAGTATTTT. Its translation is CASSLRQGNSDTQYF.

This clonotype was seen only a few times. The gene calls are TRBV29-1 and TRBJ2-2; D possibly matches TRBD1 or TRBD2 (5 bases each). Trimming pared 4 bases from V and 8 bases from J, leaving 8 bases between. The germline CDR1 and CDR2 sequences are SQVTM and ANQGSEA. The CDR3 spans 11 residues. In DNA form, the CDR3 reads TGCAGCGTTGGAGGGGCGGGGGAGCTGTTTTTT. It is translated as CSVGGAGELFF.

The chain employs TRBV20-1 and TRBJ1-5; the match to TRBD1 covers 7 bases. Unmatched junction bases numbered 12, after V lost 5 bases and J lost 2 bases. This CDR3 has 16 residues. The germline V gene encodes CDR1 DFQATT and CDR2 SNEGSKA (reference sequence). CDR3: CSAYRQGQYGNQPQHF. The DNA for the CDR3 is TGCAGTGCTTACAGACAGGGTCAATATGGCAATCAGCCCCAGCATTTT.

The chain couples TRBV14 to TRBJ2-3, with D perhaps TRBD2 (6 bases). CDR3 length: 15 residues. Germline loops: CDR1 SGHDN, CDR2 FVKESK. The V end lost 1 base, the J end lost 0 bases, and 8 bases lay between the germline ends. Here the CDR3 DNA reads TGTGCCAGCAGCCAAGCGGGAGTGAGCACAGATACGCAGTATTTT. Residues: CASSQAGVSTDTQYF.

The genes are TRBV7-8 and TRBJ2-7; 8 positions match TRBD1. V lost 8 bases and J lost 4; bases outside the gene matches: 7. The CDR3 contains 13 residues. The germline V gene has CDR1 SGHVS and CDR2 FQNEAQ. The DNA for the CDR3 is TGTGCCAGCCTCGACAGGGGAAGGTACGAGCAGTACTTC. It yields the protein CASLDRGRYEQYF.

This clonotype was seen many times. The V and J genes are TRBV12-3 or TRBV12-4 and TRBJ1-3; D gene unclear. The ends were cut back, 3 bases at V and 0 bases at J, with 0 bases in the middle. This CDR3 region has 12 residues. This chain's CDR3 is CASSFSGNTIYF. CDR3 nucleotides: TGTGCCAGCAGTTTCTCTGGAAACACCATATATTTT.

The genes are TRBV6-1 and TRBJ1-2, with D hard to call. V was pared by 8 bases and J by 0 bases, with 13 bases between. The germline CDR1 and CDR2 sequences are MNHNS and SASEGT. The CDR3 sequence is 14 residues long. CDR3 sequence reads: CASLNRQANYGYTF. In DNA, the CDR3 is TGTGCCAGCCTTAATCGGCAGGCTAACTATGGCTACACCTTC.

The V and J genes are TRBV10-2 and TRBJ1-2, with TRBD1 identical over 8 bases. With 5 bases clipped from V and 9 bases from J, the junction kept 5 bases outside the gene matches. Germline-derived CDR1 and CDR2 are WSHSY and SAAADI. The CDR3 length is 12 residues. Here the CDR3 reads CASSLDRGRYTF. The CDR3 bases are TGCGCCAGCAGTCTTGACAGGGGACGCTACACCTTC.

This clonotype was detected only a few times. This rearrangement joins TRBV5-1 to TRBJ2-1; unclear D gene. The germline CDR1 and CDR2 sequences are SGHRS and YFSETQ. The CDR3 has 13 residues. Trimming removed 2 bases from V and 1 base from J, with 4 bases in between. CDR3 amino acids: CASSFPSYNEQFF. CDR3 bases: TGCGCCAGCAGCTTCCCGTCCTACAATGAGCAGTTCTTC.

This clonotype showed up just a few times. J is TRBJ1-2 and V is TRBV5-1; possible D gene TRBD1, 6 bases. V was clipped by 4 bases and J by 0 bases, with 13 bases between them. Germline CDR1 is SGHRS and CDR2 is YFSETQ. CDR3 length: 15 residues. The CDR3, as DNA: TGCGCCAGCAGCCCGTCGGACAGAACTAACTATGGCTACACCTTC. It codes for CASSPSDRTNYGYTF.

This clonotype was counted a few times. The V gene is TRBV3-1, the J gene TRBJ1-1; weak D call: TRBD1 (6 bases). Between the trimmed V and J ends, which lost 3 bases and 9 bases, there was a span of 17 bases. CDR1 and CDR2 (germline): LGHDT, YNNKEL (reference sequence). This CDR3 comprises 14 residues. The CDR3 here is CASSQYSQGQKAFF. As DNA, the CDR3 is TGTGCCAGCAGCCAGTACTCCCAGGGGCAGAAAGCTTTCTTT.

This clonotype was counted many times. This chain links TRBV15 with TRBJ2-2; a possible D gene is TRBD1 (6 bases). The CDR3 sequence is 14 residues long. Germline values: CDR1 LNHNV, CDR2 YYDKDF (reference sequence). Trimming left V 6 bases short and J 4 bases short, with 12 bases between. CDR3 coding DNA: TGTGCCACCAGGTCGGACAGTTTCACCGGGGAGCTGTTTTTT. This encodes CATRSDSFTGELFF.

This clonotype was detected ten times or more. This chain links TRBV7-2 with TRBJ2-1, with a tentative D call TRBD2 (5 bases). The CDR3 extends over 15 amino acids. The V gene's germline CDR1 is SGHTA and CDR2 FQGNSA. With 5 bases removed from V and 2 bases from J, the gap between germline ends came to 13 bases. CDR3 region: CASSHKSGAYNEQFF. CDR3 DNA: TGTGCCAGCAGCCATAAAAGCGGAGCCTACAATGAGCAGTTCTTC.

The J gene is TRBJ2-1, the V gene TRBV20-1; TRBD2 is a possible D gene (5 bases). CDR1 is DFQATT, CDR2 SNEGSKA, per germline (reference sequence). Between the trimmed V and J ends, which lost 3 bases and 5 bases, there was a span of 20 bases. The CDR3 loop spans 16 amino acids. The CDR3 region is CSASSLQRRTDNEQFF. The DNA of the CDR3 is TGCAGTGCTAGCTCTTTGCAGCGGCGGACGGACAATGAGCAGTTCTTC.

By its share, this clonotype is medium-sized. The chain combines TRBV28 with TRBJ1-3; D not certain. The germline V and J ends were trimmed by 4 bases and 7 bases, with 17 bases remaining between them. The germline gives CDR1 MDHEN, CDR2 SYDVKM. The CDR3 spans 15 residues. The CDR3 DNA is TGTGCCAGCAGTTCCCCCGCCAGGAAGGATAACACCATATATTTT. Amino acids: CASSSPARKDNTIYF.

This chain connects TRBV5-4 to TRBJ2-1, with D perhaps matching TRBD2 (6 bases). Germline-derived CDR1 and CDR2 are SGHNT and YYREEE (reference sequence). The CDR3 totals 15 residues. V lost 4 bases and J lost 10, with 21 bases in between. The CDR3 reads CASSPGELARKEQFF. The CDR3 DNA follows: TGTGCCAGCAGCCCGGGGGAGCTAGCGAGAAAAGAGCAGTTCTTC.

This chain connects TRBV28 to TRBJ1-5; D is uncertain. The V gene lost 4 bases and the J gene lost 2 bases, with 9 bases spanning the gap. The germline V gene encodes CDR1 MDHEN and CDR2 SYDVKM. The CDR3 length is 14 residues. The CDR3 here is CASSSPGGNQPQHF. The CDR3 coding sequence is TGTGCCAGCAGTTCCCCTGGGGGCAATCAGCCCCAGCATTTT.

The chain links TRBV29-1 to TRBJ2-1; possibly TRBD2 for D (6 bases). This CDR3 spans 10 amino acids. Trimming left V 6 bases short and J 13 bases short, with 13 bases between. Germline CDR1 is SQVTM and CDR2 is ANQGSEA. The CDR3 DNA reads as TGCAGCGTGTCAACTAGCACTCAGTTCTTC. It translates to CSVSTSTQFF.

The rearrangement uses TRBV6-6 and TRBJ1-1; D remains ambiguous. CDR1 and CDR2 (germline): MNHNY, SVGAGI (reference sequence). CDR3 length: 13 amino acids. Trimming stripped 4 bases from V and 6 bases from J, with 12 bases between. The CDR3 is CASSSLLRAEAFF. The CDR3 nucleotides are TGTGCCAGCAGTTCACTACTTAGGGCTGAAGCTTTCTTT.